Listed below are T cell receptor beta chains from one sample, sequenced in a study of human T cells and chemical hapten exposure. TCRdb passed the RACE reads through MiXCR, listing each CDR3 protein once. The data hold some 110,000 distinct CDR3 sequences, with more than 10% observed a single time. Sequenced material: whole blood, taken in connection with sensitization to the hapten diphenylcyclopropenone (DPC). Receptors originate from a woman aged 45 to 65 with alopecia areata. Some clones in this sample may be carry-over from other donors' samples. Each CDR3 is given with its conserved first and last residue. The D gene is left open where the match is weak. The size field is filled for only some rows; it gives once, few, many or a size class.

>TRBJ2-7|NA|NA|TRBV7-8
CASSLAQHTYEQYF
TGTGCCAGCAGCTTAGCTCAGCATACCTACGAGCAGTACTTC
>TRBJ2-5|TRBD1|NA|TRBV6-5
CASSYERTGPQTQYF
TGTGCCAGCAGTTACGAGAGGACAGGCCCTCAGACCCAGTACTTC
>TRBJ2-3|NA|few|TRBV28
CASSERTRGTDTQYF
TGTGCCAGCAGCGAGCGGACACGCGGAACAGATACGCAGTATTTT
>TRBJ2-7|NA|NA|TRBV29-1
CSVEGTSRVGRAYEQYF
TGCAGCGTTGAAGGAACTAGCAGGGTAGGAAGGGCCTACGAGCAGTACTTC
>TRBJ1-5|NA|few|TRBV20-1
CSARQLQRPQHF
TGCAGTGCCCGACAGCTTCAGCGGCCCCAGCATTTT
>TRBJ2-3|TRBD2|NA|TRBV24-1
CATSESGGLTDTQYF
TGTGCCACCAGTGAGAGCGGGGGGCTGACGGATACGCAGTATTTT
>TRBJ2-1|TRBD2|few|TRBV19
CASSKQTSGSDEQFF
TGTGCCAGTAGTAAACAGACTAGCGGGAGTGATGAGCAGTTCTTC
>TRBJ1-1|TRBD1|NA|TRBV28
CASDLRQGPSFF
TGTGCCAGCGATCTGAGACAGGGGCCCTCTTTCTTT
>TRBJ2-6|NA|NA|TRBV28
CASSLVGTSSSGANVLTF
TGTGCCAGCAGTCTCGTCGGGACATCGAGCTCTGGGGCCAACGTCCTGACTTTC
>TRBJ2-7|NA|few|TRBV14
CAIRRVSEQYF
TGTGCCATAAGGAGGGTAAGCGAGCAGTACTTC
>TRBJ1-4|NA|NA|TRBV11-2
CASSLVKGPNEKLFF
TGTGCCAGCAGCTTAGTGAAGGGACCTAATGAAAAACTGTTTTTT
>TRBJ2-7|TRBD2|many|TRBV19
CASSSRGEPYEQYF
TGTGCCAGTAGTTCCCGGGGGGAACCCTACGAGCAGTACTTC
>TRBJ2-2|NA|NA|TRBV12-5
CASGSPPGTQGTGELFF
TGTGCTAGTGGTAGTCCCCCGGGGACCCAAGGCACCGGGGAGCTGTTTTTT
>TRBJ2-2|NA|NA|TRBV7-2
CASSPLYAELFF
TGTGCCAGCAGCCCACTTTACGCGGAGCTGTTTTTT
>TRBJ2-5|NA|few|TRBV11-1
CASSLTVQETQYF
TGTGCCAGCAGCTTAACAGTGCAAGAGACCCAGTACTTC
>TRBJ1-1|NA|NA|TRBV7-9
CASSLGDVGTEAFF
TGTGCCAGCAGCTTAGGCGACGTCGGCACTGAAGCTTTCTTT
>TRBJ1-5|NA|NA|TRBV7-2
CASSLEEAGYQPQHF
TGTGCCAGCAGCTTAGAGGAAGCAGGCTATCAGCCCCAGCATTTT
>TRBJ1-3|NA|NA|TRBV4-2
CASSQDKDSSGNTIYF
TGTGCCAGCAGCCAGGATAAGGACAGCTCTGGAAACACCATATATTTT
>TRBJ1-6|TRBD1|few|TRBV28
CASSSGQANSPLHF
TGTGCCAGCAGTTCGGGACAGGCAAATTCACCCCTCCACTTT
>TRBJ2-1|TRBD1|NA|TRBV11-2
CASSFWDSEGDEQFF
TGTGCCAGCAGCTTCTGGGACAGTGAGGGCGATGAGCAGTTCTTC
>TRBJ1-4|NA|few|TRBV7-8
CASSKWTEGNEKLFF
TGTGCCAGCAGCAAGTGGACAGAGGGGAATGAAAAACTGTTTTTT
>TRBJ2-4|TRBD1|NA|TRBV9
CASSVEGTGSNIQYF
TGTGCCAGCAGCGTAGAAGGGACAGGGTCAAACATTCAGTACTTC
>TRBJ2-7|TRBD1|NA|TRBV24-1
CATSDPTGVNEQYF
TGTGCCACCAGTGATCCGACAGGGGTCAACGAGCAGTACTTC
>TRBJ2-5|TRBD2|few|TRBV29-1
CSVVAAGGGETQYF
TGCAGCGTTGTAGCAGCGGGGGGTGGAGAGACCCAGTACTTC
>TRBJ2-7|NA|few|TRBV27
CAIGGRYPYEQYF
TGTGCCATCGGAGGCAGGTATCCCTACGAGCAGTACTTC
>TRBJ1-5|NA|few|TRBV5-8
CASSVSGSYSNQPQHF
TGTGCCAGCAGCGTATCAGGCTCGTATAGCAATCAGCCCCAGCATTTT
>TRBJ2-7|NA|NA|TRBV23-1
CASSQTRLKGRIYEQYF
TGCGCCAGCAGTCAAACGCGGCTAAAGGGAAGAATATACGAGCAGTACTTC
>TRBJ2-3|NA|NA|TRBV18
CASSLSPPWDTQYF
TGTGCCAGCTCACTTTCTCCCCCATGGGATACGCAGTATTTT
>TRBJ1-2|TRBD1|many|TRBV6-5
CASRGTGTNYGYTF
TGTGCCAGCAGAGGGACAGGCACTAACTATGGCTACACCTTC
>TRBJ1-1|NA|few|TRBV28
CASRSQALNTEAFF
TGTGCCAGCAGGAGCCAAGCCCTGAACACTGAAGCTTTCTTT
>TRBJ2-1|TRBD1|many|TRBV11-2
CASTQWGTGLNEQFF
TGTGCCAGCACTCAGTGGGGGACAGGGCTGAATGAGCAGTTCTTC
>TRBJ1-2|NA|many|TRBV12-3/TRBV12-4
CASMSGIAYGYTF
TGTGCCAGCATGTCGGGCATCGCCTATGGCTACACCTTC
>TRBJ2-1|TRBD2|few|TRBV6-6
CASSYSTSGNNEQFF
TGTGCCAGCAGTTACTCGACTAGCGGTAACAATGAGCAGTTCTTC
>TRBJ1-6|NA|many|TRBV6-1
CASTVGHTNSPLHF
TGTGCCAGCACCGTAGGACATACCAATTCACCCCTCCACTTT
>TRBJ1-6|NA|NA|TRBV18
CASSPGTYSSSYNSPLHF
TGTGCCAGCTCACCCGGGACGTACAGTAGCTCCTATAATTCACCCCTCCACTTT
>TRBJ2-2|TRBD2|many|TRBV3-1
CASSQDRGLAGPGELFF
TGTGCCAGCAGCCAAGATCGAGGCCTAGCGGGACCAGGGGAGCTGTTTTTT
>TRBJ2-7|TRBD1|NA|TRBV24-1
CATSGPGQGNYEQYF
TGTGCCACCAGTGGTCCGGGACAGGGGAACTACGAGCAGTACTTC
>TRBJ2-1|NA|NA|TRBV27
CASIIPRPGGYNEQFF
TGTGCCAGCATCATACCTAGGCCAGGGGGGTACAATGAGCAGTTCTTC
>TRBJ2-1|NA|many|TRBV5-1
CASSLDPNNEQFF
TGCGCCAGCAGCTTGGATCCCAACAATGAGCAGTTCTTC
>TRBJ1-1|TRBD1|NA|TRBV6-2/TRBV6-3
CASNGQGSTTEAFF
TGTGCCAGCAACGGACAGGGGAGTACCACTGAAGCTTTCTTT
>TRBJ2-7|NA|few|TRBV20-1
CSLKAPKVYEQYF
TGCAGCCTAAAGGCCCCCAAGGTCTACGAGCAGTACTTC
>TRBJ1-2|NA|many|TRBV28
CASTQGRGYTF
TGTGCCAGCACACAGGGACGCGGCTACACCTTC
>TRBJ1-5|TRBD1|NA|TRBV10-1
CASSETGEQPQHF
TGCGCCAGCAGTGAGACAGGGGAACAGCCCCAGCATTTT
>TRBJ1-1|NA|NA|TRBV6-5
CASSYLQALNTEAFF
TGTGCCAGCAGTTACCTCCAGGCCTTGAACACTGAAGCTTTCTTT
>TRBJ1-6|TRBD1|few|TRBV20-1
CSARDSNLNNSPLHF
TGCAGTGCAAGGGACAGTAACTTAAATAATTCACCCCTCCACTTT
>TRBJ2-1|NA|NA|TRBV29-1
CSVPTGYYNEQFF
TGCAGCGTCCCAACCGGTTATTACAATGAGCAGTTCTTC
>TRBJ2-1|NA|NA|TRBV12-3/TRBV12-4
CASSLRLVHYNEQFF
TGTGCCAGCAGTTTACGGCTAGTTCACTACAATGAGCAGTTCTTC
>TRBJ1-2|NA|NA|TRBV4-2
CAITDGYYGYTF
TGTGCCATCACGGACGGATACTATGGCTACACCTTC
>TRBJ2-7|NA|NA|TRBV5-1
CASSLGTHGDEQYF
TGCGCCAGCAGCTTAGGAACACACGGAGACGAGCAGTACTTC